This TCR beta chain was retrieved from a study of early T cells in non-severe SARS-CoV-2 infection. The germline CDR1 and CDR2 sequences are SNHLY and FYNNEI. The CDR3 is 18 residues long. J lost 7 bases, V lost 5 bases, and 13 bases had no gene match. This clonotype was counted a few times. Via MiXCR, TCRdb re-called the 5' RACE reads, giving one row per CDR3 protein. Of roughly 80,000 distinct CDR3 sequences in the sample, more than 9% were seen once. The chain uses TRBV2 and TRBJ2-1; the match to TRBD2 covers 14 bases. The sequence was obtained from an adult who was a healthcare worker with PCR-confirmed SARS-CoV-2 infection or an uninfected control (not recorded which). Sequences were obtained from whole blood. CDR3 region: CASSPKGSGLAGGNEQFF. CDR3 DNA sequence: TGTGCCAGCAGTCCCAAGGGATCCGGACTAGCGGGAGGTAATGAGCAGTTCTTC.